Listed below are T cell receptor beta chains from one sample, sequenced in a study of human T cells and chemical hapten exposure. TCRdb reprocessed the RACE reads via MiXCR and lists one record per CDR3 protein. Altogether about 93,000 distinct CDR3 sequences are present, about 8.8% being singletons, with the ten largest covering approximately 2.9%. The sequenced sample consisted of whole blood. The receptor set was obtained from a female donor in good health. Some clones in this sample may be carry-over from other donors' samples. CDR3s include the opening cysteine and the closing phenylalanine or tryptophan. Each record gives: J gene, V gene, clone size, D gene, CDR3 protein, CDR3 DNA. A D gene is named only where the DNA matches it firmly. Only some rows state a clone size, as once, few, many or a class for expanded clones.

TRBJ2-3 | TRBV7-6 | - | TRBD1 | CASSPLWTGGTDTQYF | TGTGCCAGCAGCCCCCTTTGGACAGGGGGAACAGATACGCAGTATTTT
TRBJ2-7 | TRBV12-3/TRBV12-4 | few | - | CASRYRSYEQYF | TGTGCCAGCAGGTACAGAAGCTACGAGCAGTACTTC
TRBJ1-1 | TRBV5-5 | many | - | CASSPTGNMNTEAFF | TGTGCCAGCAGCCCGACAGGAAACATGAACACTGAAGCTTTCTTT
TRBJ1-1 | TRBV11-2 | many | - | CASSFRQGNTEAFF | TGTGCCAGCAGCTTTCGTCAGGGGAACACTGAAGCTTTCTTT
TRBJ2-2 | TRBV7-2 | many | - | CASSLNLWSGELFF | TGTGCCAGCAGCTTAAACCTCTGGTCCGGGGAGCTGTTTTTT
TRBJ2-1 | TRBV7-2 | many | - | CASSPAQEYNEQFF | TGTGCCAGCAGCCCCGCCCAGGAGTACAATGAGCAGTTCTTC
TRBJ2-1 | TRBV2 | few | - | CASSEGGLGLWNEQFF | TGTGCCAGCAGTGAAGGGGGGCTAGGGTTGTGGAATGAGCAGTTCTTC
TRBJ2-1 | TRBV2 | few | - | CASRARLGSSSYNEQFF | TGTGCCAGCAGAGCACGTTTGGGGTCAAGCTCCTACAATGAGCAGTTCTTC
TRBJ1-5 | TRBV2 | many | - | CASTEGYQPQHF | TGTGCCAGCACCGAAGGATACCAGCCCCAGCATTTT
TRBJ1-1 | TRBV7-2 | few | - | CASIRQGLNTEAFF | TGTGCCAGCATAAGGCAGGGGTTGAACACTGAAGCTTTCTTT
TRBJ2-7 | TRBV28 | - | - | CAIMPLIVDFSYEQYF | TGTGCCATCATGCCGCTCATAGTAGACTTCTCCTACGAGCAGTACTTC
TRBJ1-1 | TRBV6-6 | - | - | CASVQGGNTEAFF | TGTGCCAGCGTCCAGGGAGGTAACACTGAAGCTTTCTTT
TRBJ2-7 | TRBV29-1 | few | TRBD2 | CSAEGLAGTSYEQYF | TGCAGCGCCGAAGGACTAGCGGGCACCTCCTACGAGCAGTACTTC
TRBJ1-5 | TRBV3-1 | many | - | CASSQGQSQGPQHF | TGTGCCAGCAGCCAAGGCCAGTCCCAAGGGCCCCAGCATTTT
TRBJ1-2 | TRBV28 | - | - | CASSRTYYGYTF | TGTGCCAGCAGTCGGACATACTATGGCTACACCTTC
TRBJ2-1 | TRBV3-2 | many | - | CASSLLSGFSYNEQFF | TGTGCCAGCAGCCTCCTCAGCGGATTCTCCTACAATGAGCAGTTCTTC
TRBJ2-3 | TRBV2 | few | - | CASSGGGEDTQYF | TGTGCCAGCAGCGGTGGAGGGGAAGATACGCAGTATTTT
TRBJ2-7 | TRBV4-1 | - | - | CASSQERGSYEQYF | TGCGCCAGCAGCCAAGAAAGAGGGTCCTACGAGCAGTACTTC